The present T cell receptor (beta chain) was sequenced within a study of blood T cell repertoires in COVID-19. CDR1 and CDR2 (germline): SGHRS, YFSETQ. J lost 1 base, V lost 4 bases, and 6 bases had no gene match. This CDR3 contains 17 residues. Authors' analysis steps: By means of reference gene primer amplification, nucleated cell counts were estimated. Repertoires were generated with immunoSEQ multiplex PCR, while TCRdb's copy carries only in-frame clones and drops some. The DNA was the basis for D and trimming; V, J and clone size are from that table. The table records some 300,000 clones, approximately 86% of them present only once. Participant-given clinical history determined each cohort assignment.

This sequence originates from a woman in her 30s who had recovered from COVID-19. The sequenced sample was PBMCs or T cells enriched from blood (not recorded which). This chain joins TRBV5-1 and TRBJ2-5, with 14 bases lining up with TRBD2. The CDR3 bases are TGCGCCAGCAGCCTACGAGGACTAGCGGGGGGCCAAGAGACCCAGTACTTC. Translated, it gives CASSLRGLAGGQETQYF.